Shown below are 5 T cell receptor beta chains from a single sample sequenced in a study of T cells in Graves' hyperthyroidism and ophthalmopathy. Amplification targeted TCR beta CDR3 regions from RNA transcripts. The TCR CDR3 first-round RT-PCR relied on the HTBI primer set. TCRdb reprocessed the multiplex PCR reads via MiXCR and lists one record per CDR3 protein. Of fewer than 350,000 distinct CDR3 sequences in the sample, around a sixth are singletons; the top ten hold about 53%. The sequencing sample was made of blood. Receptor source: a woman in her fifties or sixties with Graves' hyperthyroidism.

This clonotype has a count of ten or more. This sequence joins TRBV7-6 and TRBJ1-6, with 8 bases fitting TRBD1. Trimming at V came to 5 bases and at J to 7 bases, leaving 4 bases not matched to a gene. The CDR3 has 14 residues. Looked up from germline, CDR1 is SGHVS and CDR2 is FNYEAQ. The CDR3 coding sequence is TGTGCCAGCAGCCCAGGGGGCCAAAATTCACCCCTCCACTTT. Protein sequence: CASSPGGQNSPLHF.

This clonotype has a handful of counts. The J gene is TRBJ2-7, the V gene TRBV2; 8 nucleotides agree with TRBD1. V lost 7 bases to trimming and J lost 2 bases; unmatched junction nucleotides: 10. Germline V lookup: CDR1 SNHLY, CDR2 FYNNEI. The length of the CDR3 is 15 residues. The DNA of the CDR3 is TGTGCCAGCACCCGAAGACAGGGGACCCCCTACGAGCAGTACTTC. Translating it yields CASTRRQGTPYEQYF.

This clonotype was recorded a few times. The chain has TRBV12-3 or TRBV12-4 and TRBJ1-2; TRBD1 agrees at 11 bases. J lost 2 bases, V lost 5 bases, and 10 bases had no gene match. The CDR3 totals 17 residues. Written as DNA, the CDR3 is TGTGCCAGCAGTGCTGACCCGGACAGGGGGCAAAACTATGGCTACACCTTC. This sequence encodes CASSADPDRGQNYGYTF.

This clonotype was seen repeatedly, ten times or more. The rearrangement links TRBV6-1 to TRBJ1-1, with D possibly TRBD1 on 5 matching bases. The CDR3 length is 13 residues. Germline V gene lookup returns CDR1 MNHNS and CDR2 SASEGT. V lost 1 base, J lost 4 bases, and 7 bases lay in between. In nucleotides, the CDR3 is TGTGCCAGCAGTGAAGGACAGATCACTGAAGCTTTCTTT. Translated: CASSEGQITEAFF.

This clonotype was counted at least ten times. The rearrangement uses TRBV11-2 and TRBJ2-1, with unresolved D. The CDR3 sequence is 15 residues long. In germline, CDR1 is SGHAT, CDR2 FQNNGV. The V end lost 0 bases, the J end lost 6 bases, and 12 bases lay between the germline ends. CDR3 DNA: TGTGCCAGCAGCTTAGACTACCCCCCCTTCAATGAGCAGTTCTTC. It yields the protein CASSLDYPPFNEQFF.